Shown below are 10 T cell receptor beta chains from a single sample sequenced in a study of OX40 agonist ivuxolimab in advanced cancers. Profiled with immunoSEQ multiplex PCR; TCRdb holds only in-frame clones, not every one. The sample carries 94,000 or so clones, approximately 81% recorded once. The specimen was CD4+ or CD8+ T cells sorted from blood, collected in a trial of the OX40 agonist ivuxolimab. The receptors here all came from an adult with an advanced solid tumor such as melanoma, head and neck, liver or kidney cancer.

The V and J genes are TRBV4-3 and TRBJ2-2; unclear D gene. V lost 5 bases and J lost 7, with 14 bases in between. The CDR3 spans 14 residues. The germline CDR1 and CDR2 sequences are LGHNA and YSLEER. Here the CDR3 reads CASSDGPGNGELFF. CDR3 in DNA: TGCGCCAGCAGCGACGGACCTGGTAACGGGGAGCTGTTTTTT.

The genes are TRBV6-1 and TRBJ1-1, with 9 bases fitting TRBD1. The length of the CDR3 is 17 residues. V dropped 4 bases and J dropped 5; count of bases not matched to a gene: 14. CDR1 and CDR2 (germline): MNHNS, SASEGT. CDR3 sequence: CASSAGTGSGSGTEAFF. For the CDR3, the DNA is TGTGCCAGCAGTGCGGGGACAGGGAGTGGGTCTGGGACTGAAGCTTTCTTT.

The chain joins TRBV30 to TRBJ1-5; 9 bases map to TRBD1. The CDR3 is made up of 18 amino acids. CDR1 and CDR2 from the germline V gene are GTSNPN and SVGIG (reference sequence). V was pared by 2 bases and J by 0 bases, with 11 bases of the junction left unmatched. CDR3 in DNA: TGTGCCTGGAGTCAAAATCGATTGGGACAGGGTAGCAATCAGCCCCAGCATTTT. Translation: CAWSQNRLGQGSNQPQHF.

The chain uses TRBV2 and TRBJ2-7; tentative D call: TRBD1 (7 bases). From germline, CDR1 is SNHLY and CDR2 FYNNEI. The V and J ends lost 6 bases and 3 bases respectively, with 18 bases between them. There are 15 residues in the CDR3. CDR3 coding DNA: TGTGCCAGCAGCGGAGGACAGGACTACTTCTACGAGCAGTACTTC. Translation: CASSGGQDYFYEQYF.

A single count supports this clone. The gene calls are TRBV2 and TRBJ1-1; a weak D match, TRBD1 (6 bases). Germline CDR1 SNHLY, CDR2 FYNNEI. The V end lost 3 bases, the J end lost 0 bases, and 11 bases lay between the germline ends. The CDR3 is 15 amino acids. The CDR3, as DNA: TGTGCCAGCAGTGACAAGGGGGTCATGAACACTGAAGCTTTCTTT. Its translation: CASSDKGVMNTEAFF. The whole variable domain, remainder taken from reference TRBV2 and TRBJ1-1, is EPEVTQTPSHQVTQMGQEVILRCVPISNHLYFYWYRQILGQKVEFLVSFYNNEISEKSEIFDDQFSVERPDGSNFTLKIRSTKLEDSAMYFCASSDKGVMNTEAFFGQGTRLTVV.

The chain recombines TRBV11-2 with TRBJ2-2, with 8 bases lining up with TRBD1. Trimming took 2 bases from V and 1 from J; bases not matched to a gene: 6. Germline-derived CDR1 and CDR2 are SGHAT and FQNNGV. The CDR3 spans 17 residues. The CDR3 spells CASSLKTGEENTGELFF. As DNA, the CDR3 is TGTGCCAGCAGCTTAAAGACAGGGGAGGAGAACACCGGGGAGCTGTTTTTT.

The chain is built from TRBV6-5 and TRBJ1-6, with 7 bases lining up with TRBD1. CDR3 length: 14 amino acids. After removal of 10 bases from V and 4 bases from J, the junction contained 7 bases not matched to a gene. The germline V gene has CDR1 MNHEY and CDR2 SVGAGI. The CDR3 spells CATRDSLYNSPLHF. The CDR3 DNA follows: TGTGCCACACGGGACAGTCTTTATAATTCACCCCTCCACTTT.

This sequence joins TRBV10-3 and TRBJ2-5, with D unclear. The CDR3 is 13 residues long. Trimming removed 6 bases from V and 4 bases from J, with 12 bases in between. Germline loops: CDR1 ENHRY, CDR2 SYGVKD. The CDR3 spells CAIRQNSGETQYF. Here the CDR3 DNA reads TGTGCCATCAGACAGAATTCGGGAGAGACCCAGTACTTC.

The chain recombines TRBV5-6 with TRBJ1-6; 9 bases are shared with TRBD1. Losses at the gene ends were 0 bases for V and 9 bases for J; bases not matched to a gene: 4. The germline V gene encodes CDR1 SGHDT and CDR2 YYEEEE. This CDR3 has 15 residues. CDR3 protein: CASSLGDRDFSPLHF. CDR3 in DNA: TGTGCCAGCAGCTTGGGGGACAGGGATTTTTCACCCCTCCACTTT. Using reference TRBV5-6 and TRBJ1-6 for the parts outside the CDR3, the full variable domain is DAGVTQSPTHLIKTRGQQVTLRCSPKSGHDTVSWYQQALGQGPQFIFQYYEEEERQRGNFPDRFSGHQFPNYSSELNVNALLLGDSALYLCASSLGDRDFSPLHFGNGTRLTVT.

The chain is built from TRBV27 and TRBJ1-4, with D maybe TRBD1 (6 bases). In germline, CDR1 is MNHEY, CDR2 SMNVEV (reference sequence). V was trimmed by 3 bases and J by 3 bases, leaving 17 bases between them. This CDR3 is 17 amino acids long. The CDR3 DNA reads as TGTGCCAGCAGTTTGTCGAGCCTGACAGGAGCTAATGAAAAACTGTTTTTT. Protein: CASSLSSLTGANEKLFF.